These 20 T cell receptor beta chains were all obtained from the same sample, sequenced in a study of a mutant IDH1 vaccine in newly diagnosed glioma. Time point given: week 11, during vaccination. Each dose of the vaccine consisted of 300 ug of mutant IDH1 20-mer peptide, with topical imiquimod. These TCRs are of unknown antigen specificity. Using immunoSEQ multiplex PCR, the repertoire was profiled, and TCRdb retains in-frame clones only, with some absent. This table holds about 36,000 clones, over 70% found once. Sequencing used peripheral blood mononuclear cells (PBMCs), obtained from a glioma patient whose treatment included an IDH1 peptide vaccine. These receptors originate from a woman in her 30s with glioma. Some clones in this sample may be carry-over from other donors' samples.

Turning to this clone: Mismatch with germline at one junction end may stem from a read error. As DNA, the CDR3 is TGTGCCAGCAGCGTAGATTTCTCGGTACTAGCCTTC. Amino acid sequence: CASSVDFSVLAF. The genes are TRBV9 and TRBJ2-7; weak D call: TRBD2 (6 bases). CDR3 length: 12 residues. The germline V gene encodes CDR1 SGDLS and CDR2 YYNGEE. Variable domain in full (rest from reference TRBV9 and TRBJ2-7): DSGVTQTPKHLITATGQRVTLRCSPRSGDLSVYWYQQSLDQGLQFLIQYYNGEERAKGNILERFSAQQFPDLHSELNLSSLELGDSALYFCASSVDFSVLAFGPGTRLTVT.

Only one count was recorded for this clone. This CDR3 reads CASRPGAAGTEAFF. Written as DNA, the CDR3 is TGTGCCAGCAGGCCGGGGGCCGCGGGGACTGAAGCTTTCTTT. The chain carries TRBV6-1 and TRBJ1-1; D might be TRBD1 (6 bases). V gave up 6 bases and J gave up 5 bases, with 16 bases separating them. CDR1 is MNHNS and CDR2 is SASEGT in the germline V gene. This CDR3 is built from 14 residues.

The V call is TRBV4-1, the J call TRBJ2-7; 7 bases align to TRBD1. CDR1 is MGHRA and CDR2 is YSYEKL in the germline V gene. The junction had 4 bases not matched to a gene; V was cut back by 3 bases and J by 2 bases. The CDR3 covers 14 residues. The CDR3 here is CASSHTQGTYEQYF. The CDR3 DNA sequence: TGCGCCAGCAGCCATACACAGGGGACCTACGAGCAGTACTTC.

The rearrangement links TRBV14 to TRBJ2-2, with D perhaps TRBD1 or TRBD2 (5 bases each). Germline CDR1 SGHDN, CDR2 FVKESK. CDR3 length: 14 amino acids. Trimming removed 6 bases at V and 3 bases at J, with 11 bases between. CDR3 coding DNA: TGTGCCAGCAGACAGGACGGGGACACCGGGGAGCTGTTTTTT. As protein: CASRQDGDTGELFF. The complete variable domain, with remaining parts taken from reference TRBV14 and TRBJ2-2, reads EAGVTQFPSHSVIEKGQTVTLRCDPISGHDNLYWYRRVMGKEIKFLLHFVKESKQDESGMPNNRFLAERTGGTYSTLKVQPAELEDSGVYFCASRQDGDTGELFFGEGSRLTVL.

The chain links TRBV4-1 to TRBJ1-3; the D is unclear. Germline values: CDR1 MGHRA, CDR2 YSYEKL. V was pared by 6 bases and J by 3 bases, with 15 bases between. There are 15 residues in the CDR3. In DNA, the CDR3 is TGCGCCAGCAGACCCGGGCCCACCGGTGGAAACACCATATATTTT. This encodes CASRPGPTGGNTIYF.

The chain recombines TRBV27 with TRBJ2-5; D ambiguous. The V end lost 5 bases, the J end lost 0 bases, and 10 bases lay between the germline ends. Looked up from germline, CDR1 is MNHEY and CDR2 is SMNVEV (reference sequence). The CDR3 covers 14 residues. The CDR3 DNA is TGTGCCAGCAGTGGAACGGGCAACCAAGAGACCCAGTACTTC. Protein: CASSGTGNQETQYF.

This clone is medium-sized (0.01 to 0.1%) by share. The chain combines TRBV29-1 with TRBJ1-1; 7 bases align to TRBD1. Germline-derived CDR1 and CDR2 are SQVTM and ANQGSEA. This CDR3 contains 13 residues. The V segment lost 6 bases and the J segment 5 bases; nucleotides outside the gene matches: 9. CDR3 DNA sequence: TGCAGCGTCCGGGACAGCCCTGGGACTGAAGCTTTCTTT. This encodes CSVRDSPGTEAFF.

This clone was found a few times. The CDR3 is CASSPPDRNTEAFF. The CDR3 bases are TGTGCCAGCAGTCCTCCGGACAGGAACACTGAAGCTTTCTTT. The V call is TRBV28, the J call TRBJ1-1, with a weak D call TRBD1 (6 bases). The CDR3 sequence is 14 residues long. V was clipped by 5 bases and J by 1 base, with 11 bases between them. Looked up from germline, CDR1 is MDHEN and CDR2 is SYDVKM.

The chain links TRBV6-5 to TRBJ2-1, with a tentative D call TRBD2 (6 bases). V lost 2 bases and J lost 0, with 11 bases in between. In germline, CDR1 is MNHEY, CDR2 SVGAGI. The CDR3 loop spans 16 amino acids. The CDR3 bases are TGTGCCAGCAGTTACCGCGGGGCGAGCTCCTACAATGAGCAGTTCTTC. Translation gives CASSYRGASSYNEQFF.

The DNA for the CDR3 is TGTGCCAGCATCCACGCCGGGACAGGGCCCTCCTACGAGCAGTACTTC. It is translated as CASIHAGTGPSYEQYF. V and J are TRBV7-9 and TRBJ2-7, with 9 bases fitting TRBD1. The CDR3 consists of 16 residues. Germline CDR1 reads SEHNR; CDR2 reads FQNEAQ (reference sequence). V dropped 7 bases and J dropped 0; count of bases not matched to a gene: 10.

The chain uses TRBV4-1 and TRBJ2-7, with D possibly matching TRBD2 (6 bases). CDR3 length: 13 amino acids. Germline CDR1 MGHRA, CDR2 YSYEKL. V was shortened by 2 bases and J by 4 bases, with 9 bases between the two germline ends. CDR3 DNA sequence: TGCGCCAGCAGCCAACTAGCGTCGTACGAGCAGTACTTC. Encoded protein: CASSQLASYEQYF.

The chain carries TRBV6-5 and TRBJ1-2, with D unresolved. CDR3 length: 15 residues. Between the trimmed V and J ends, which lost 2 bases and 0 bases, there was a span of 10 bases. The germline V gene encodes CDR1 MNHEY and CDR2 SVGAGI. CDR3 residues: CASSYRQRSNYGYTF. CDR3 nucleotide sequence: TGTGCCAGCAGTTACCGGCAGAGGTCTAACTATGGCTACACCTTC.

The chain is built from TRBV11-3 and TRBJ2-7, with D tentatively TRBD1 (5 bases). From germline, CDR1 is SGHNT and CDR2 YENEEA. The CDR3 contains 14 residues. V dropped 5 bases and J dropped 2 bases, with 13 bases sitting between them. CDR3 protein: CASSHYDRPYEQYF. CDR3 nucleotides: TGTGCCAGCAGCCACTACGACAGACCCTACGAGCAGTACTTC.

The J gene is TRBJ1-4, the V gene TRBV5-4; no definite D call. V lost 4 bases, J lost 0 bases, and 10 bases lay in between. The CDR3 sequence is 15 residues long. CDR1 SGHNT and CDR2 YYREEE come from the germline V gene (reference sequence). CDR3: CASSQHTATNEKLFF. The DNA for the CDR3 is TGTGCCAGCAGCCAACACACCGCAACTAATGAAAAACTGTTTTTT.

The rearrangement joins TRBV27 to TRBJ1-5; 9 bases agree with TRBD1. Germline V gene lookup returns CDR1 MNHEY and CDR2 SMNVEV (reference sequence). This CDR3 is 16 amino acids long. Germline trimming cut 7 bases from V and 4 bases from J; bases unmatched to any gene: 11. The CDR3 loop is CASTANWDRENQPQHF. In nucleotides, the CDR3 is TGTGCCAGCACCGCGAATTGGGACAGGGAGAATCAGCCCCAGCATTTT.

This clone was seen a single time. The chain combines TRBV9 with TRBJ2-2, with D unresolved. The V end was cut by 4 bases, the J end by 2 bases, with 12 bases between. The CDR3 sequence is 15 residues long. CDR1 SGDLS and CDR2 YYNGEE come from the germline V gene. CDR3 in DNA: TGTGCCAGCAGCACCTATGTGGGAAACACCGGGGAGCTGTTTTTT. It translates to CASSTYVGNTGELFF.

V usage is TRBV5-1 and J usage is TRBJ1-1; 9 nucleotides match TRBD1. CDR1 and CDR2 (germline): SGHRS, YFSETQ. The trim removed 1 base at V and 4 bases at J, leaving 5 bases unmatched. The CDR3 has 15 residues. CDR3 nucleotide sequence: TGCGCCAGCAGCTTGTACAGGGGGCTGAGCACTGAAGCTTTCTTT. This gives the protein CASSLYRGLSTEAFF.

The chain employs TRBV4-1 and TRBJ2-2; 7 bases fit TRBD2. The CDR3 extends over 15 amino acids. Germline V CDR1 and CDR2: MGHRA, YSYEKL. Unmatched junction bases numbered 11, after V lost 7 bases and J lost 6 bases. The CDR3 DNA sequence: TGCGCCAGCACCCTATGGGGGGAGGGCCCCGGGGAGCTGTTTTTT. Its protein product is CASTLWGEGPGELFF.

This clone has just a few counts. The rearrangement uses TRBV19 and TRBJ1-5, with D unresolved. CDR3 length: 16 amino acids. CDR1 and CDR2 from the germline V gene are LNHDA and SQIVND (reference sequence). The CDR3 is CAATGYTSTSNQPQHF. The CDR3 bases are TGTGCAGCGACGGGCTACACTTCAACTAGCAATCAGCCCCAGCATTTT.

In its sample, this clone was seen once. The chain is built from TRBV4-1 and TRBJ1-1; 11 positions match TRBD1. Trimming cost V 2 bases and J 11 bases; bases outside gene matches: 10. The CDR3 runs to 15 residues. CDR1 MGHRA and CDR2 YSYEKL come from the germline V gene. The CDR3 nucleotides are TGCGCCAGCAGCCAACTTGGACAGGGGGCGCCGCGGGCTTTCTTT. It encodes CASSQLGQGAPRAFF.